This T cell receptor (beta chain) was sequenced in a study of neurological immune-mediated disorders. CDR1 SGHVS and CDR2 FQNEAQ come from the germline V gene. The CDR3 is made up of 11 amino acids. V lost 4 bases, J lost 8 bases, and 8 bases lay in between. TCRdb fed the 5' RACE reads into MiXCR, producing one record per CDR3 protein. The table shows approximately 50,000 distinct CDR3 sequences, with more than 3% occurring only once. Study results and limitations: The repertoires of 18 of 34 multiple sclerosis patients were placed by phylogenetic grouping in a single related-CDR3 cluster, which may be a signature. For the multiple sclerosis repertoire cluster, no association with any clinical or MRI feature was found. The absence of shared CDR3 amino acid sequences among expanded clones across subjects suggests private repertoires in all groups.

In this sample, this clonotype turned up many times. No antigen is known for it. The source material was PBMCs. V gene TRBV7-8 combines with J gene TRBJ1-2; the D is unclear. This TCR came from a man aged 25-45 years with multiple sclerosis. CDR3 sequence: CASSSLEGYTF. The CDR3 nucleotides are TGTGCCAGCAGCTCCCTGGAGGGCTACACCTTC.